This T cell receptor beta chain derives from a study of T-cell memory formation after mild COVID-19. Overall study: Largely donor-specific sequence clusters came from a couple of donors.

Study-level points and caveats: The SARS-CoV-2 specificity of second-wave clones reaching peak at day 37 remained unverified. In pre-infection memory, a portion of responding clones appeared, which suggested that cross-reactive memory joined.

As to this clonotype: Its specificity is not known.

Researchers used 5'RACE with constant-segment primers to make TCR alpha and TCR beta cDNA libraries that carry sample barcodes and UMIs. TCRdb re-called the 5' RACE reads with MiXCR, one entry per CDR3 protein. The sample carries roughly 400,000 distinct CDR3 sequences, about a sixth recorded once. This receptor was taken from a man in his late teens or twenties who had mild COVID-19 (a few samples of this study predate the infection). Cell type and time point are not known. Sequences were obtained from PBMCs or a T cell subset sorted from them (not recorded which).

CDR3 loop: CASRPGLAKNIQYF. CDR3 nucleotides: TGTGCCAGCAGACCCGGACTAGCCAAAAACATTCAGTACTTC. The chain uses TRBV7-2 and TRBJ2-4; tentative D call: TRBD2 (5 bases). V gave up 6 bases and J gave up 0 bases, with 9 bases separating them. Germline CDR1 reads SGHTA; CDR2 reads FQGNSA. The CDR3 runs 14 residues.